What follows are 3 T cell receptor beta chains derived from one specimen sequenced in a study of OX40 agonist ivuxolimab in advanced cancers. Receptor amplification or capture employed the immunoSEQ multiplex PCR assay. TCRdb's version of the immuneACCESS table is confined to in-frame rearrangements and falls short of the full clone set. An unresolved V gene accounts for under half of the shortfall where checked; the remainder is of unknown origin. Within this sample are tens of thousands of clones, with 88% of them counted one time only. The leading ten clones occupy roughly 9% of the sample. Sequenced material: CD4+ or CD8+ T cells sorted from blood, taken in a trial of the OX40 agonist ivuxolimab. Source of these receptors: an adult with an advanced solid tumor such as melanoma, head and neck, liver or kidney cancer.

V is TRBV10-3 and J is TRBJ2-1, with a tentative D call TRBD2 (5 bases). The V gene's germline CDR1 is ENHRY and CDR2 SYGVKD. The CDR3 totals 14 residues. Trimming stripped 0 bases from V and 8 bases from J, with 11 bases between. The CDR3 DNA follows: TGTGCCATCAGTGAGTCGAGGGTTAGCTATGAGCAGTTCTTC. It codes for CAISESRVSYEQFF.

A few counts support this clone. The V and J genes are TRBV5-1 and TRBJ2-2, with D unresolved. Between the trimmed V and J ends, which lost 1 base and 0 bases, there was a span of 10 bases. The CDR3 totals 16 residues. CDR1 SGHRS and CDR2 YFSETQ come from the germline V gene. The CDR3 bases are TGCGCCAGCAGCTTGAGAGGCAGGTCGAACACCGGGGAGCTGTTTTTT. As protein: CASSLRGRSNTGELFF.

This chain joins TRBV7-9 and TRBJ1-5; D might be TRBD1 (5 bases). Germline V gene lookup returns CDR1 SEHNR and CDR2 FQNEAQ (reference sequence). Trimming took 7 bases from V and 2 from J, leaving 9 bases between them. This CDR3 has 13 residues. The CDR3 here is CASTQGGNQPQHF. The DNA for the CDR3 is TGTGCCAGCACCCAAGGGGGCAATCAGCCCCAGCATTTT.